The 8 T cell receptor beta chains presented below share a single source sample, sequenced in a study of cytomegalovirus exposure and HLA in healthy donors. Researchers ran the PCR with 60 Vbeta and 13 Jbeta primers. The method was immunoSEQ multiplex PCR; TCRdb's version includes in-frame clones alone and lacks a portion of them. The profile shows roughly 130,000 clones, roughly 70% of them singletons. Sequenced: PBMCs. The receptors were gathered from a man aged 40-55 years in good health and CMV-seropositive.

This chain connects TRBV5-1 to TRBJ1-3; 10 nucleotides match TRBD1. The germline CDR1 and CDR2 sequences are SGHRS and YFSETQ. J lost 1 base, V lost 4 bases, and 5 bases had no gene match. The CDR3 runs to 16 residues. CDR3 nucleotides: TGCGCCAGCAGCATTGGGACAGGGGATTCTGGAAACACCATATATTTT. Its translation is CASSIGTGDSGNTIYF.

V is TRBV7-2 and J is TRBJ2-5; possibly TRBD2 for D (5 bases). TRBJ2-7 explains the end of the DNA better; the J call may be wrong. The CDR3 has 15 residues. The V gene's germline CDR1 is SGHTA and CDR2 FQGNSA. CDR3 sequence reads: CASSKTSSGSYEQYF. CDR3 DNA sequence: TGTGCCAGCAGTAAAACTAGTTCCGGATCCTACGAGCAGTACTTC.

CDR3 in DNA: TGTGCCAGCAGCGCAAGGCCAAGACTAGCGGGACTCTACGAGCAGTACTTC. Translation: CASSARPRLAGLYEQYF. This chain connects TRBV14 to TRBJ2-7; TRBD2 aligns across 11 bases. V dropped 5 bases and J dropped 3; count of bases not matched to a gene: 12. The germline CDR1 and CDR2 sequences are SGHDN and FVKESK. The CDR3 spans 17 residues.

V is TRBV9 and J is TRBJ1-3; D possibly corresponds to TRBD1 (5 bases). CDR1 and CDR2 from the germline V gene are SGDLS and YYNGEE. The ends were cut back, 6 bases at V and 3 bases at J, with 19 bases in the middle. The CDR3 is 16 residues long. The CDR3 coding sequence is TGTGCCAGCACGATTGGCGGGGGTAGGGGTGGAAACACCATATATTTT. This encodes CASTIGGGRGGNTIYF.

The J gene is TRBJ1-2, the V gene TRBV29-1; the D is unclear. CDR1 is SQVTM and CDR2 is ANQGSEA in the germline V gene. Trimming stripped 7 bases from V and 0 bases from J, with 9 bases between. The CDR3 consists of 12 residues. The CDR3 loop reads CSAEGTNYGYTF. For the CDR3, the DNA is TGCAGCGCCGAGGGCACTAACTATGGCTACACCTTC. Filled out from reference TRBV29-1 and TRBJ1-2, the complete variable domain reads SAVISQKPSRDICQRGTSLTIQCQVDSQVTMMFWYRQQPGQSLTLIATANQGSEATYESGFVIDKFPISRPNLTFSTLTVSNMSPEDSSIYLCSAEGTNYGYTFGSGTRLTVV.

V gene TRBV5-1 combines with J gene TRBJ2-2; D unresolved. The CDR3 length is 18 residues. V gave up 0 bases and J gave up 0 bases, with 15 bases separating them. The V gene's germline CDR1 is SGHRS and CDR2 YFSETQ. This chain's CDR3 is CASSLVGGKYANTGELFF. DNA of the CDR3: TGCGCCAGCAGCTTGGTCGGCGGAAAATACGCGAACACCGGGGAGCTGTTTTTT. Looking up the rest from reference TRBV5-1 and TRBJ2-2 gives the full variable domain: KAGVTQTPRYLIKTRGQQVTLSCSPISGHRSVSWYQQTPGQGLQFLFEYFSETQRNKGNFPGRFSGRQFSNSRSEMNVSTLELGDSALYLCASSLVGGKYANTGELFFGEGSRLTVL.

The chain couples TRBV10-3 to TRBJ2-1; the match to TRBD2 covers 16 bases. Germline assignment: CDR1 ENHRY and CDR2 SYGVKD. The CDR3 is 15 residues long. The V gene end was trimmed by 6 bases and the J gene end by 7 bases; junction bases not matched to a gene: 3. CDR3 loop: CAIRTGLAGGNEQFF. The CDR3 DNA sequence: TGTGCCATCAGGACGGGACTAGCGGGGGGGAATGAGCAGTTCTTC.

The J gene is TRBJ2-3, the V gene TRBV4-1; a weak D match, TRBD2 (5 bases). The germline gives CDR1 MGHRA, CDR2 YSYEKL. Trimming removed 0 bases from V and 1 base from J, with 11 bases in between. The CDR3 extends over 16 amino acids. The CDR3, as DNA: TGCGCCAGCAGCCAAGAAGGACTCAGTGGCACAGATACGCAGTATTTT. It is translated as CASSQEGLSGTDTQYF.